One sample yielded the 5 T cell receptor beta chains listed below, sequenced in a study of radiotherapy plus CTLA-4 blockade in lung cancer. Profiling relied on immunoSEQ multiplex PCR, and the TCRdb table lists in-frame clones only, not all of them. The sample includes over 50,000 clones, roughly three quarters of them seen just once. The sequenced sample was peripheral blood, obtained from a patient treated with radiotherapy plus ipilimumab. The receptors stem from a human donor with non-small cell lung cancer who had a partial response to radiotherapy plus ipilimumab.

Regarding this clone: Other DNA sequences in the same sample also yield this CDR3. The rearrangement uses TRBV19 and TRBJ1-5; D might be TRBD1 (6 bases). The CDR3 consists of 14 residues. CDR1 is LNHDA and CDR2 is SQIVND in the germline V gene (reference sequence). Deletions cut 6 bases from V and 5 bases from J, with 14 bases between. DNA of the CDR3: TGTGCCAGTAGGTGGAGACAGGCCCATCAGCCCCAGCATTTT. Amino acids: CASRWRQAHQPQHF.

This clone was recorded only once. The CDR3, as DNA: TGTGCCAGTAGGCCGGGACAGGGAAATTCACCCCTCCACTTT. Its translation is CASRPGQGNSPLHF. The chain is built from TRBV19 and TRBJ1-6; 9 bases agree with TRBD1. Per germline, CDR1 LNHDA and CDR2 SQIVND (reference sequence). This CDR3 comprises 14 residues. Trimming cost V 6 bases and J 7 bases; bases outside gene matches: 4. Full variable domain (outside the CDR3, taken from reference TRBV19 and TRBJ1-6): DGGITQSPKYLFRKEGQNVTLSCEQNLNHDAMYWYRQDPGQGLRLIYYSQIVNDFQKGDIAEGYSVSREKKESFPLTVTSAQKNPTAFYLCASRPGQGNSPLHFGNGTRLTVT.

CDR3 protein: CASSPTVTGNTIYF. The CDR3 coding sequence is TGCGCCAGCAGCCCGACAGTAACTGGAAACACCATATATTTT. This chain links TRBV5-1 with TRBJ1-3; weak D call: TRBD1 (5 bases). Germline loops: CDR1 SGHRS, CDR2 YFSETQ. This CDR3 contains 14 residues. The ends were cut back, 4 bases at V and 2 bases at J, with 10 bases in the middle. The whole variable domain, remainder taken from reference TRBV5-1 and TRBJ1-3, is KAGVTQTPRYLIKTRGQQVTLSCSPISGHRSVSWYQQTPGQGLQFLFEYFSETQRNKGNFPGRFSGRQFSNSRSEMNVSTLELGDSALYLCASSPTVTGNTIYFGEGSWLTVV.

This chain connects TRBV7-3 to TRBJ2-3; TRBD1 matches 8 bases. Germline CDR1 is SGHTA and CDR2 is FQGTGA. The CDR3 is 15 amino acids. J lost 1 base, V lost 1 base, and 1 base had no gene match. The CDR3 here is CASSLRGQGTDTQYF. For the CDR3, the DNA is TGTGCCAGCAGCTTAAGGGGACAGGGCACAGATACGCAGTATTTT.

This clone was seen a few times. The V and J genes are TRBV6-1 and TRBJ2-5, with D maybe TRBD1 (7 bases). Near its end, the DNA agrees better with TRBJ2-7, so the J call may be wrong. Germline lookup yields CDR1 MNHNS and CDR2 SASEGT. The CDR3 has 14 residues. The CDR3 DNA reads TGTGCCAGCAGTGAAGTTGGAGGGGGCGGCGAGCAGTACTTC. It yields the protein CASSEVGGGGEQYF.